Listed below are T cell receptor beta chains from one sample, sequenced in a study of blood T cell repertoires in COVID-19. Libraries were prepared by immunoSEQ multiplex PCR; TCRdb keeps only in-frame clonotypes and omits some of them. Of about 340,000 clones detected, 92% appear once; the ten largest clones hold around 20%. The sequencing sample was made of PBMCs or T cells enriched from blood (not recorded which). The receptors come from a woman in her thirties who had recovered from COVID-19. The CDR3 runs from the conserved cysteine through the conserved F or W. Fields, in order: D gene, V gene, J gene, clone size, CDR3 DNA, CDR3 protein. D genes are given only for firm matches. The listing skips clone size in some rows; elsewhere it reads once, few, many or a size class.

TRBD2	TRBV5-4	TRBJ2-1	.	TGTGCCAGCAGCCAGGGACTAGCGGGAGGTCTGGGTGAGCAGTTCTTC	CASSQGLAGGLGEQFF
.	TRBV28	TRBJ2-2	.	TGTGCCAGCTGCTCAGGGGGGTCTCACGGGGAGCTGTTTTTT	CASCSGGSHGELFF
TRBD1	TRBV28	TRBJ1-6	.	TGTGCCAGCACAAGACAGGGGGCGAATAATTCACCCCTCCACTTT	CASTRQGANNSPLHF
.	TRBV10-3	TRBJ2-2	.	TGTGCCATCAGTGAGTCTTCGGGTCCCCCCGGGGAGCTGTTTTTT	CAISESSGPPGELFF
TRBD1	TRBV20-1	TRBJ1-5	once	TGCAGTGCTAGTCTATCATTATCCGGGACAGTAAATCAGCCCCAGCATTTT	CSASLSLSGTVNQPQHF
TRBD1	TRBV3-1/TRBV3-2	TRBJ1-6	.	TGTGCCAGCAGCGTTGGACAGGGGCTTAATTCACCCCTCCACTTT	CASSVGQGLNSPLHF
.	TRBV5-1	TRBJ2-5	.	TGCGCCAGCAGCTTGTTAAGAGGGATCCGAGAGACCCAGTACTTC	CASSLLRGIRETQYF
TRBD2	TRBV15	TRBJ2-7	.	TGTGCCACCAGCAGAGATAGACTAGCGGTCGACGAGCAGTACTTC	CATSRDRLAVDEQYF
TRBD1	TRBV6-5	TRBJ2-7	.	TGTGCCAGCAGTTCCGGGACAGCGCCCTACGAGCAGTACTTC	CASSSGTAPYEQYF
TRBD1	TRBV30	TRBJ1-1	.	TGTGCCTGGACCGCCCTCCAGGGGGCCACTGAAGCTTTCTTT	CAWTALQGATEAFF
TRBD1	TRBV5-1	TRBJ2-5	.	TGCGCCAGCAGGATGACAGGGCCCGAGACCCAGTACTTC	CASRMTGPETQYF
TRBD1	TRBV28	TRBJ1-2	.	TGTGCCAGCAGACAGGGGGTATTCAAGGGCTACACCTTC	CASRQGVFKGYTF
TRBD2	TRBV9	TRBJ2-1	.	TGTGCCAGCAGCGCCGGGACTAGCTACAATGAGCAGTTCTTC	CASSAGTSYNEQFF
.	TRBV7-9	TRBJ2-7	.	TGTGCCAGCAGCTTGGGGGGGCGAGAGCAGTACTTC	CASSLGGREQYF
TRBD1	TRBV15	TRBJ2-1	.	TGTGCCACCAGCGAGGGGACAGGGAGGAACAATGAGCAGTTCTTC	CATSEGTGRNNEQFF
.	TRBV6-2/TRBV6-3	TRBJ2-7	once	TGTGCCAGCAGTCTAGGATTATCCTACGAGCAGTACTTC	CASSLGLSYEQYF
TRBD2	TRBV4-2	TRBJ2-2	.	TGTGCCAGCAGCCAAAAAGCGGGGGGCACCGGGGAGCTGTTTTTT	CASSQKAGGTGELFF